The 11 T cell receptor beta chains below come from one sample, sequenced in a study of blood T cell repertoires in COVID-19. The data were produced by immunoSEQ multiplex PCR, yet TCRdb's version contains in-frame clones alone and is incomplete. The table has tens of thousands of clones, around 90% seen once. The sequencing input was peripheral blood. These receptors all stem from a woman between 65 and 79 years old with acute or convalescent COVID-19.

V and J are TRBV2 and TRBJ2-2; 8 bases line up with TRBD1. Germline V lookup: CDR1 SNHLY, CDR2 FYNNEI. V was clipped by 4 bases and J by 0 bases; unmatched bases: 7. This CDR3 has 17 residues. The CDR3 coding sequence is TGTGCCAGCAGTGCCCCAAGACAGGGGTCGAACACCGGGGAGCTGTTTTTT. Its protein product is CASSAPRQGSNTGELFF.

The gene calls are TRBV20-1 and TRBJ2-1; 12 bases align to TRBD2. In germline, CDR1 is DFQATT, CDR2 SNEGSKA (reference sequence). V gave up 3 bases and J gave up 0 bases; unmatched junction bases: 6. This CDR3 contains 17 residues. The CDR3 loop is CSASELAGGSSYNEQFF. The CDR3 DNA sequence: TGCAGTGCTAGTGAACTAGCGGGAGGAAGCTCCTACAATGAGCAGTTCTTC.

The V call is TRBV27, the J call TRBJ1-3; weak D call: TRBD1 (6 bases). The CDR3 length is 16 residues. V was trimmed by 2 bases and J by 4 bases, leaving 15 bases between them. Germline V gene lookup returns CDR1 MNHEY and CDR2 SMNVEV (reference sequence). Here the CDR3 reads CASSLGPGASGNTIYF. DNA for the CDR3: TGTGCCAGCAGTTTAGGTCCAGGGGCTTCAGGAAACACCATATATTTT.

The rearrangement links TRBV29-1 to TRBJ2-7, with 9 bases fitting TRBD2. Germline values: CDR1 SQVTM, CDR2 ANQGSEA. V shed 6 bases and J 4 bases; nucleotides not matched to a gene: 7. This CDR3 contains 13 residues. Here the CDR3 reads CSVRAGGKYEQYF. DNA of the CDR3: TGCAGCGTCAGGGCGGGAGGGAAATACGAGCAGTACTTC.

This chain connects TRBV6-6 to TRBJ1-3, with D perhaps TRBD1 (5 bases). The CDR3 loop spans 16 amino acids. Trimming shortened V by 2 bases and J by 1 base, and 12 bases separated the two germline ends. The germline gives CDR1 MNHNY, CDR2 SVGAGI (reference sequence). The chain's CDR3 is CASSYGPPGSGNTIYF. CDR3 nucleotide sequence: TGTGCCAGCAGTTACGGCCCCCCAGGGTCTGGAAACACCATATATTTT.

The rearrangement joins TRBV18 to TRBJ2-1, with 9 bases matching TRBD2. The ends lost 5 bases at V and 11 bases at J; junction bases unmatched: 4. CDR3 size: 12 residues. The V gene's germline CDR1 is KGHSH and CDR2 LQKENI. This chain's CDR3 is CASSSGLAKQFF. The CDR3 coding sequence is TGTGCCAGCTCATCGGGACTAGCTAAGCAGTTCTTC. The full variable domain, rest sourced from reference TRBV18 and TRBJ2-1, is NAGVMQNPRHLVRRRGQEARLRCSPMKGHSHVYWYRQLPEEGLKFMVYLQKENIIDESGMPKERFSAEFPKEGPSILRIQQVVRGDSAAYFCASSSGLAKQFFGPGTRLTVL.

This chain joins TRBV28 and TRBJ1-5; 9 bases align to TRBD1. Germline V lookup: CDR1 MDHEN, CDR2 SYDVKM. V trimming: 2 bases; J trimming: 4 bases; junction bases outside the gene matches: 9. The CDR3 runs 17 residues. The CDR3 DNA is TGTGCCAGCAGTTTAGCCCGGGGGACAGGGAATAATCAGCCCCAGCATTTT. Translated: CASSLARGTGNNQPQHF.

The chain couples TRBV10-3 to TRBJ1-6; no reliable D call. Trimming removed 1 base at V and 7 bases at J, with 5 bases between. The CDR3 covers 13 residues. Germline V gene sequence: CDR1 ENHRY, CDR2 SYGVKD. The CDR3 bases are TGTGCCATCAGTGAGTACGGGAATTCACCCCTCCACTTT. Translating it yields CAISEYGNSPLHF.

The CDR3 sequence is CATSRDKTAGEKLFF. CDR3 DNA sequence: TGTGCCACCAGCAGAGATAAAACCGCGGGTGAAAAACTGTTTTTT. This chain links TRBV15 with TRBJ1-4, with D unresolved. V was clipped by 0 bases and J by 7 bases, with 12 bases between them. There are 15 residues in the CDR3. CDR1 LNHNV and CDR2 YYDKDF come from the germline V gene (reference sequence). The full variable domain, rest sourced from reference TRBV15 and TRBJ1-4, is DAMVIQNPRYQVTQFGKPVTLSCSQTLNHNVMYWYQQKSSQAPKLLFHYYDKDFNNEADTPDNFQSRRPNTSFCFLDIRSPGLGDTAMYLCATSRDKTAGEKLFFGSGTQLSVL.

The chain is built from TRBV7-9 and TRBJ2-7, with 7 bases matching TRBD1. The J segment lost 5 bases and the V segment lost 0 bases, leaving 4 bases of the junction unmatched. The CDR3 runs to 14 residues. Germline CDR1 is SEHNR and CDR2 is FQNEAQ (reference sequence). The CDR3 DNA follows: TGTGCCAGCAGCTTAGCGGGACAGAGCAACGAGCAGTACTTC. Translating it yields CASSLAGQSNEQYF. Together with reference TRBV7-9 and TRBJ2-7, the CDR3 gives the full variable domain: DTGVSQNPRHKITKRGQNVTFRCDPISEHNRLYWYRQTLGQGPEFLTYFQNEAQLEKSRLLSDRFSAERPKGSFSTLEIQRTEQGDSAMYLCASSLAGQSNEQYFGPGTRLTVT.

A single count supports this clone. The chain has TRBV6-4 and TRBJ1-2; the match to TRBD1 covers 11 bases. The CDR3 consists of 15 residues. CDR1 is MRHNA, CDR2 SNTAGT, per germline. V gave up 6 bases and J gave up 4 bases; unmatched junction bases: 7. The CDR3 sequence: CASRTGTGGIYGYTF. In DNA, the CDR3 is TGTGCCAGCAGGACCGGGACAGGGGGGATCTATGGCTACACCTTC.